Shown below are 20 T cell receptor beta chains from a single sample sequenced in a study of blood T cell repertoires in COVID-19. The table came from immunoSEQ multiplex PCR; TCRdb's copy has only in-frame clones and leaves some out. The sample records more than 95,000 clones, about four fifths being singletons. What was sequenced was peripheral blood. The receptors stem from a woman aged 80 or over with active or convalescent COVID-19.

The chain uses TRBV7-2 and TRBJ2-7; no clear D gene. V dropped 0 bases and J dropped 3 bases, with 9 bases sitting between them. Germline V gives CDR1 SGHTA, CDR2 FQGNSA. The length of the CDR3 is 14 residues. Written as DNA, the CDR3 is TGTGCCAGCAGCTTAGCCGGAGTGGTCTACGAGCAGTACTTC. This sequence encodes CASSLAGVVYEQYF.

The CDR3 here is CASSLGLPIHGRANYGYTF. The CDR3 DNA is TGCGCCAGCAGCTTGGGGTTACCTATCCATGGGCGAGCTAACTATGGCTACACCTTC. The chain links TRBV5-1 to TRBJ1-2; D unresolved. The CDR3 loop spans 19 amino acids. V was shortened by 0 bases and J by 0 bases, with 21 bases between the two germline ends. The germline V gene encodes CDR1 SGHRS and CDR2 YFSETQ.

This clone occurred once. In DNA, the CDR3 is TGTGCCAGTAGTTTCAGGGCGAACACCGGGGAGCTGTTTTTT. This translates into CASSFRANTGELFF. The gene calls are TRBV19 and TRBJ2-2; D perhaps matches TRBD1 (5 bases). The CDR3 extends over 14 amino acids. Germline V gene lookup returns CDR1 LNHDA and CDR2 SQIVND (reference sequence). Trimming took off 5 bases at V and 0 bases at J, with 7 bases between the two ends. The full variable domain, its missing parts supplied by reference TRBV19 and TRBJ2-2, is DGGITQSPKYLFRKEGQNVTLSCEQNLNHDAMYWYRQDPGQGLRLIYYSQIVNDFQKGDIAEGYSVSREKKESFPLTVTSAQKNPTAFYLCASSFRANTGELFFGEGSRLTVL.

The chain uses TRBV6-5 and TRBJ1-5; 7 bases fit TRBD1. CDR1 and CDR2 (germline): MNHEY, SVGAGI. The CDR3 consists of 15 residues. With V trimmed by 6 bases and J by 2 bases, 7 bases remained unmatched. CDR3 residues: CASRADRDGNQPQHF. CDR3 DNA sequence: TGTGCCAGCAGAGCCGACAGGGACGGCAATCAGCCCCAGCATTTT.

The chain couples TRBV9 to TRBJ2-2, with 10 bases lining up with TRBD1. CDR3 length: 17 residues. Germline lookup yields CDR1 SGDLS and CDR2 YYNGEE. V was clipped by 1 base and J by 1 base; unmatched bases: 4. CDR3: CASSVTDRGQNTGELFF. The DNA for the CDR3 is TGTGCCAGCAGCGTAACTGACAGGGGGCAGAACACCGGGGAGCTGTTTTTT.

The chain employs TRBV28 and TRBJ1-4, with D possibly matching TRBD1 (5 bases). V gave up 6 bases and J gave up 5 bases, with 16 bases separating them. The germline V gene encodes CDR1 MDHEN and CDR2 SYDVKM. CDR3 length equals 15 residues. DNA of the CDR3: TGTGCCAGCAGCCCGCCAGGGAAGAGGAATGAAAAACTGTTTTTT. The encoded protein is CASSPPGKRNEKLFF. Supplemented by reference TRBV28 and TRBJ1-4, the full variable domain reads DVKVTQSSRYLVKRTGEKVFLECVQDMDHENMFWYRQDPGLGLRLIYFSYDVKMKEKGDIPEGYSVSREKKERFSLILESASTNQTSMYLCASSPPGKRNEKLFFGSGTQLSVL.

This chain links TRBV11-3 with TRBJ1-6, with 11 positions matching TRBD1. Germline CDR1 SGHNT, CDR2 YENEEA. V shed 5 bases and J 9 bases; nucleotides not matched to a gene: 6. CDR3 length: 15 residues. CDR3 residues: CASSQGQGASSPLHF. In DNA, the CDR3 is TGTGCCAGCAGCCAAGGACAGGGGGCGAGTTCACCCCTCCACTTT.

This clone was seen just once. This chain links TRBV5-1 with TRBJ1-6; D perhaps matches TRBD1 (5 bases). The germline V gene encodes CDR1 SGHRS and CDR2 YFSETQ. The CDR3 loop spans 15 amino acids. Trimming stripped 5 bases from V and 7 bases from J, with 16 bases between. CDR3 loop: CASRLPGRENSPLHF. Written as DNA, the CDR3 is TGCGCCAGCAGGCTTCCGGGACGGGAGAATTCACCCCTCCACTTT.

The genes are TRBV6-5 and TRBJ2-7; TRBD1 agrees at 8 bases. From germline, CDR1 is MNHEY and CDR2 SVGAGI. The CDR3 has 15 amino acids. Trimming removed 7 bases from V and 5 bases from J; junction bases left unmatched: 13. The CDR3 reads CASISTPGQAHEQYF. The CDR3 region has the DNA TGTGCCAGCATCTCGACTCCGGGACAGGCCCACGAGCAGTACTTC.

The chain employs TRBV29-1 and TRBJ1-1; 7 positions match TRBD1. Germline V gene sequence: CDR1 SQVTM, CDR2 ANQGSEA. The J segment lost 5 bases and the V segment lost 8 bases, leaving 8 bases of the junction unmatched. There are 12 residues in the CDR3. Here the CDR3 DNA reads TGCAGCATGCTGACAGGGAATACTGAAGCTTTCTTT. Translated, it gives CSMLTGNTEAFF.

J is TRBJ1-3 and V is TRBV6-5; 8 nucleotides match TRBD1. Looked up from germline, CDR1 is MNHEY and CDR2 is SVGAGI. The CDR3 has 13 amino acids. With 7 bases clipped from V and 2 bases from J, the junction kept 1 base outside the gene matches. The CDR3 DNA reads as TGTGCCAGCAAGACAGGGGCTGGAAACACCATATATTTT. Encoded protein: CASKTGAGNTIYF.

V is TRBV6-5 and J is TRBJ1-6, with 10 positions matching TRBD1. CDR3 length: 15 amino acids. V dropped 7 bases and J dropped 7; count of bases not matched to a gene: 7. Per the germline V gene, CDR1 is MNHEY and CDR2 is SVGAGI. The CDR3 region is CASTNGGQGNSPLHF. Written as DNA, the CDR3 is TGTGCCAGCACCAATGGGGGACAGGGGAATTCACCCCTCCACTTT.

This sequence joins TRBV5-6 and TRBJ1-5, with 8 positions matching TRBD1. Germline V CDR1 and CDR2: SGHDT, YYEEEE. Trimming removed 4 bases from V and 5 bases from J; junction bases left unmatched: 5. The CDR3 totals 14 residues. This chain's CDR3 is CASSETGAHQPQHF. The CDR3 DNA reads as TGTGCCAGCAGCGAGACAGGGGCCCATCAGCCCCAGCATTTT.

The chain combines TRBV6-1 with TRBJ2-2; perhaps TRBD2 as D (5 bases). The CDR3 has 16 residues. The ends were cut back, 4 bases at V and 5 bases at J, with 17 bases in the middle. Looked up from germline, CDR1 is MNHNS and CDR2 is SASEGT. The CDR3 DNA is TGTGCCAGCAGTGCTGCGGCCGGGCGGGTGACCGGGGAGCTGTTTTTT. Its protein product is CASSAAAGRVTGELFF.

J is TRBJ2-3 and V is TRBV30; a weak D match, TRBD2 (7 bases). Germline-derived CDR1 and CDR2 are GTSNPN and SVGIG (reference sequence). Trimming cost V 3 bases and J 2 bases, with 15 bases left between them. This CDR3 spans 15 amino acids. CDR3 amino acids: CAWSGGQGPTDTQYF. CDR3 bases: TGTGCCTGGAGCGGGGGGCAGGGCCCCACAGATACGCAGTATTTT.

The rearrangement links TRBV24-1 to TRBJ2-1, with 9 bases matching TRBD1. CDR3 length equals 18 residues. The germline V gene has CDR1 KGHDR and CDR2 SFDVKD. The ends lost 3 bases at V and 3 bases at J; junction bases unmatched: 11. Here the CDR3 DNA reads TGTGCCACCAGTGATCGATTCGCCGGGACAGGGAACTACAATGAGCAGTTCTTC. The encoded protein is CATSDRFAGTGNYNEQFF.

CDR3 bases: TGTTCACGGAGGGGGCGGGATTTTCCCTCCGGAGAGCAGTACTTC. Residues: CSRRGRDFPSGEQYF. The chain joins TRBV27 to TRBJ2-7; maybe TRBD1 (7 bases). The germline CDR1 and CDR2 sequences are MNHEY and SMNVEV (reference sequence). This CDR3 comprises 15 residues.

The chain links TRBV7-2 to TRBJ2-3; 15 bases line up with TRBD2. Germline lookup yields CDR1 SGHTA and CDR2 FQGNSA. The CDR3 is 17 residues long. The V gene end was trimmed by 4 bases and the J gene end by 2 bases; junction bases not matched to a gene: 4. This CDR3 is CASSSGLAGGYTDTQYF. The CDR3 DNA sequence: TGTGCCAGCAGCTCGGGACTAGCGGGGGGCTACACAGATACGCAGTATTTT. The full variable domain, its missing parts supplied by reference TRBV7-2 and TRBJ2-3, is GAGVSQSPSNKVTEKGKDVELRCDPISGHTALYWYRQSLGQGLEFLIYFQGNSAPDKSGLPSDRFSAERTGGSVSTLTIQRTQQEDSAVYLCASSSGLAGGYTDTQYFGPGTRLTVL.

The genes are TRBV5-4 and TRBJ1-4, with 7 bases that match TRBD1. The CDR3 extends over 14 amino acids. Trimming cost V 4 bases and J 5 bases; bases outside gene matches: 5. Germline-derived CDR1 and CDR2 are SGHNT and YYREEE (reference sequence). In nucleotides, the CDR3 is TGTGCCAGCAGCCCGGGACAGCGGAATGAAAAACTGTTTTTT. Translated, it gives CASSPGQRNEKLFF.

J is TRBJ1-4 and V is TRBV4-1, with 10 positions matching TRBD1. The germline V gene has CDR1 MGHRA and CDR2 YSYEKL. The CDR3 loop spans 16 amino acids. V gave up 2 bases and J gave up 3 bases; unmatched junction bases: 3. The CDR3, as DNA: TGCGCCAGCAGCCAACCGGGACAGGGGCCTAATGAAAAACTGTTTTTT. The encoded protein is CASSQPGQGPNEKLFF.